Each of the 22 T cell receptor beta chains below was sequenced from the same sample in a study of T cells after yellow fever vaccination. Each CDR3 protein is one row after TCRdb ran MiXCR on the 5' RACE reads. This table holds some 240,000 distinct CDR3 sequences, roughly 3.7% found once. The sample consisted of PBMCs, taken 15 days after the yellow fever booster vaccination. The origin of the receptors is a man aged 18-30 years who received the YFV17D yellow fever vaccine.

This clonotype was recorded at least ten times. This chain connects TRBV6-1 to TRBJ1-2; 9 bases are a match to TRBD1. CDR1 is MNHNS and CDR2 is SASEGT in the germline V gene. J lost 8 bases, V lost 5 bases, and 6 bases had no gene match. There are 13 residues in the CDR3. The CDR3 is CASSKPGQGGYTF. In DNA, the CDR3 is TGTGCCAGCAGTAAACCGGGACAGGGAGGCTACACCTTC.

This clonotype came up many times. The chain has TRBV7-2 and TRBJ2-5; 10 nucleotides agree with TRBD1. CDR1 and CDR2 from the germline V gene are SGHTA and FQGNSA. The CDR3 has 16 amino acids. J was trimmed by 5 bases and V by 2 bases; bases with no gene match: 8. CDR3 sequence reads: CASSLYRQGASETQYF. As DNA, the CDR3 is TGTGCCAGCAGCTTATACCGACAGGGGGCGTCTGAGACCCAGTACTTC. The full variable domain, in which reference TRBV7-2 and TRBJ2-5 provide the parts outside the CDR3, is GAGVSQSPSNKVTEKGKDVELRCDPISGHTALYWYRQSLGQGLEFLIYFQGNSAPDKSGLPSDRFSAERTGGSVSTLTIQRTQQEDSAVYLCASSLYRQGASETQYFGPGTRLLVL.

This clonotype was counted between two and nine times. V gene TRBV6-2 or TRBV6-3 combines with J gene TRBJ2-1, with D possibly matching TRBD2 (6 bases). The CDR3 covers 14 residues. The germline CDR1 and CDR2 sequences are MNHEY and SVGEGT. V shed 4 bases and J shed 6 bases, with 13 bases lying between them. CDR3 loop: CASSFVRGINEQFF. The DNA of the CDR3 is TGTGCCAGCAGTTTTGTGCGGGGAATCAATGAGCAGTTCTTC.

This clonotype appeared many times. V usage is TRBV3-1 and J usage is TRBJ2-1; 8 bases line up with TRBD2. There are 17 residues in the CDR3. J gave up 0 bases and V 1 base, and 5 bases lay outside the gene matches. Germline CDR1 is LGHDT and CDR2 is YNNKEL (reference sequence). DNA for the CDR3: TGTGCCAGCAGCCAAGGAGCGGGGGAGAACTCCTACAATGAGCAGTTCTTC. Translation: CASSQGAGENSYNEQFF.

This clonotype was seen repeatedly, ten times or more. V is TRBV7-9 and J is TRBJ1-2, with D possibly matching TRBD1 (6 bases). With 5 bases removed from V and 4 bases from J, the gap between germline ends came to 20 bases. Germline values: CDR1 SEHNR, CDR2 FQNEAQ (reference sequence). The CDR3 loop spans 16 amino acids. Written as DNA, the CDR3 is TGTGCCAGCAGCCTTCCGCCCCAGGGGCGAATCTATGGCTACACCTTC. It translates to CASSLPPQGRIYGYTF.

The sample holds many counts of this clonotype. The chain links TRBV5-1 to TRBJ2-3, with TRBD2 matching over 12 bases. The CDR3 has 17 residues. Germline loops: CDR1 SGHRS, CDR2 YFSETQ. After removal of 4 bases from V and 3 bases from J, the junction contained 9 bases not matched to a gene. This CDR3 reads CASSPETGTSGTDTQYF. CDR3 DNA: TGCGCCAGCAGCCCGGAGACCGGGACTAGCGGGACAGATACGCAGTATTTT.

In this sample, this clonotype turned up many times. The V and J genes are TRBV7-2 and TRBJ1-1; D is undetermined. Germline values: CDR1 SGHTA, CDR2 FQGNSA. CDR3 length: 12 amino acids. V was shortened by 4 bases and J by 1 base, with 4 bases between the two germline ends. The CDR3 region has the DNA TGTGCCAGCAGCTACCAGAACACTGAAGCTTTCTTT. This translates into CASSYQNTEAFF.

This clonotype was seen repeatedly, ten times or more. The V and J genes are TRBV7-2 and TRBJ1-3; D unclear. V lost 3 bases and J 4 bases, leaving 4 bases between the germline ends. Germline V lookup: CDR1 SGHTA, CDR2 FQGNSA. The CDR3 runs 12 residues. In nucleotides, the CDR3 is TGTGCCAGCAGCTTCTCCGGAAACACCATATATTTT. Translation: CASSFSGNTIYF.

At least ten counts were recorded for this clonotype. The chain recombines TRBV5-1 with TRBJ2-3, with no clear D. CDR1 and CDR2 from the germline V gene are SGHRS and YFSETQ. CDR3 length: 14 residues. V dropped 1 base and J dropped 6 bases, with 12 bases sitting between them. The CDR3 nucleotides read TGCGCCAGCAGCTTGCGATTTGAGCCCGATACGCAGTATTTT. Residues: CASSLRFEPDTQYF.

This clonotype was seen at least ten times. The V and J genes are TRBV5-1 and TRBJ2-5, with 7 bases fitting TRBD1. With V trimmed by 4 bases and J by 3 bases, 12 bases remained unmatched. CDR1 and CDR2 (germline): SGHRS, YFSETQ. The CDR3 is 16 amino acids. CDR3 in amino acids: CASSQGQPGHEETQYF. The CDR3 DNA follows: TGCGCCAGCAGCCAGGGACAGCCGGGTCATGAAGAGACCCAGTACTTC.

At least ten counts were recorded for this clonotype. The chain links TRBV7-2 to TRBJ2-1; D gene unclear. Trimming shortened V by 2 bases and J by 9 bases, and 5 bases separated the two germline ends. Germline CDR1 SGHTA, CDR2 FQGNSA. The length of the CDR3 is 11 residues. In nucleotides, the CDR3 is TGTGCCAGCAGCTTAAGAAGTGAGCAGTTCTTC. Translation: CASSLRSEQFF.

The chain combines TRBV12-3 or TRBV12-4 with TRBJ1-4; D perhaps matches TRBD1 (6 bases). There are 14 residues in the CDR3. Between the trimmed V and J ends, which lost 6 bases and 4 bases, there was a span of 12 bases. This chain's CDR3 is CASRETGSNEKLFF. CDR3 bases: TGTGCCAGCAGAGAGACAGGAAGTAATGAAAAACTGTTTTTT.

This clonotype was detected ten times or more. The V call is TRBV13, the J call TRBJ2-2, with unresolved D. This CDR3 spans 17 amino acids. The germline V gene encodes CDR1 PRHDT and CDR2 FYEKMQ (reference sequence). The ends were cut back, 5 bases at V and 3 bases at J, with 19 bases in the middle. CDR3 coding DNA: TGTGCCAGCAGCCCGCTGATGGGCGACGGGCACACCGGGGAGCTGTTTTTT. Translation gives CASSPLMGDGHTGELFF.

This clonotype was counted many times. J is TRBJ2-5 and V is TRBV4-3, with 7 bases that match TRBD1. Germline CDR1 is LGHNA and CDR2 is YSLEER. V lost 4 bases and J lost 4; bases outside the gene matches: 6. This CDR3 spans 14 amino acids. The chain's CDR3 is CASSLDRFAETQYF. CDR3 coding DNA: TGCGCCAGCAGCCTGGACAGGTTCGCAGAGACCCAGTACTTC.

Ten or more counts support this clonotype. This chain uses TRBV5-6 with TRBJ1-1; 11 positions agree with TRBD1. Trimming cost V 4 bases and J 1 base; bases outside gene matches: 3. Germline V gene lookup returns CDR1 SGHDT and CDR2 YYEEEE. This CDR3 is 15 amino acids long. In DNA, the CDR3 is TGTGCCAGCAGCCAGGACAGGGGGCAGAACACTGAAGCTTTCTTT. Translated: CASSQDRGQNTEAFF.

This clonotype appeared many times. The V gene is TRBV6-5, the J gene TRBJ1-5; maybe TRBD1 (5 bases). The CDR3 is 15 residues long. With 5 bases removed from V and 0 bases from J, the gap between germline ends came to 11 bases. From germline, CDR1 is MNHEY and CDR2 SVGAGI. The CDR3 DNA is TGTGCCAGCAGTACTTACAGGAGTAGCAATCAGCCCCAGCATTTT. Its protein product is CASSTYRSSNQPQHF.

This clonotype appeared many times. J is TRBJ1-5 and V is TRBV5-5; 7 nucleotides line up with TRBD1. The V gene end was trimmed by 2 bases and the J gene end by 5 bases; junction bases not matched to a gene: 7. This CDR3 region has 15 residues. Germline V gene data show CDR1 as SGHKS and CDR2 as YYEKEE (reference sequence). CDR3 nucleotides: TGTGCCAGCAGCTTTATAGGGGGCGCGGATCAGCCCCAGCATTTT. Its translation: CASSFIGGADQPQHF.

Comment on this clonotype: A single base separates this from a much larger clone, so it may be a read error. Since no conserved phenylalanine or tryptophan closes the CDR3, a read error is the likely cause. The gene calls are TRBV5-1 and TRBJ1-5; no clear D gene. Between the trimmed V and J ends, which lost 6 bases and 0 bases, there was a span of 10 bases. The CDR3 contains 14 residues. The germline CDR1 and CDR2 sequences are SGHRS and YFSETQ. The CDR3 spells CASKLGDSNQPQHS. The CDR3 nucleotides read TGCGCCAGCAAACTAGGAGATAGCAATCAGCCCCAGCATTCT.

This clonotype was seen many times. V usage is TRBV20-1 and J usage is TRBJ2-2; 11 bases line up with TRBD2. The germline gives CDR1 DFQATT, CDR2 SNEGSKA (reference sequence). The CDR3 consists of 13 residues. The CDR3 DNA is TGCAGGGCGACTAGCGGGGCTACCGGGGAGCTGTTTTTT. This codes for CRATSGATGELFF.

This clonotype occurred many times. The genes are TRBV6-1 and TRBJ2-1; 8 nucleotides match TRBD1. This CDR3 has 16 amino acids. V shed 1 base, J shed 3 bases, and the junction held 5 bases outside the gene matches. The V gene's germline CDR1 is MNHNS and CDR2 SASEGT. The CDR3 region has the DNA TGTGCCAGCAGTGAAGTCTGGGACAGGTACTACAATGAGCAGTTCTTC. Its protein product is CASSEVWDRYYNEQFF.

This sequence joins TRBV20-1 and TRBJ2-7, with 8 bases matching TRBD1. Per the germline V gene, CDR1 is DFQATT and CDR2 is SNEGSKA (reference sequence). This CDR3 comprises 13 residues. V lost 6 bases, J lost 4 bases, and 8 bases stayed unmatched. In nucleotides, the CDR3 is TGCAGTGCCGACAGGGACAGGAATTACGAGCAGTACTTC. Amino acids: CSADRDRNYEQYF.

This clonotype was counted at least ten times. V is TRBV5-1 and J is TRBJ2-5; D remains ambiguous. Germline V gives CDR1 SGHRS, CDR2 YFSETQ. V lost 0 bases, J lost 2 bases, and 8 bases lay in between. This CDR3 comprises 14 residues. The CDR3 sequence is CASSLGGVQETQYF. In nucleotides, the CDR3 is TGCGCCAGCAGCTTGGGTGGAGTACAAGAGACCCAGTACTTC.